This T cell receptor beta chain was identified during a study of neurological immune-mediated disorders. The CDR3 contains 12 residues. Trimming took off 5 bases at V and 6 bases at J, with 12 bases between the two ends. The germline V gene has CDR1 SQVTM and CDR2 ANQGSEA. At least ten counts were recorded for this clonotype. TCRdb recomputed calls from the 5' RACE reads with MiXCR, one row per CDR3 protein. The profile shows about 32,000 distinct CDR3 sequences, less than 5% of them singletons. V is TRBV29-1 and J is TRBJ2-3; weak D call: TRBD1 (5 bases). The source material was PBMCs. This receptor was obtained from a man aged 30 to 45 with multiple sclerosis. CDR3 residues: CSVQGGMDTQYF. DNA for the CDR3: TGCAGCGTTCAGGGCGGTATGGATACGCAGTATTTT.